These T cell receptor beta chains were read from a single sample in a study of blood T cell repertoires in COVID-19. Sequenced by immunoSEQ multiplex PCR; TCRdb stores in-frame clones only, minus some. This sample has around 60,000 clones; 80% to 90% occur once, and the top ten carry 18%. The sequenced sample consisted of peripheral blood. The source is a woman aged 55-70 years with COVID-19, enrolled during active disease. The CDR3 runs from the conserved cysteine through the conserved F or W. D genes are given only for firm matches. Clone size is not always given. Where it is, it says once, few, many or a class for expanded clones.

j_call v_call clone_size d_call cdr3_aa cdr3_nt
TRBJ2-3 TRBV6-5 NA TRBD1 CASSYAGTGADTQYF TGTGCCAGCAGTTACGCCGGGACAGGGGCAGATACGCAGTATTTT
TRBJ1-1 TRBV9 NA TRBD1 CASSLRTGPNTEAFF TGTGCCAGCAGCCTGAGGACAGGCCCGAACACTGAAGCTTTCTTT
TRBJ2-5 TRBV6-2/TRBV6-3 NA TRBD1 CASSFPDRQGGTQYF TGTGCCAGCAGTTTCCCGGACAGGCAGGGTGGGACCCAGTACTTC
TRBJ2-5 TRBV29-1 once TRBD2 CSAGLAGVETQYF TGCAGCGCCGGACTAGCGGGAGTAGAGACCCAGTACTTC
TRBJ1-4 TRBV4-3 NA NA CASSRGQSATNEKLFF TGCGCCAGCAGCCGTGGACAGTCGGCGACTAATGAAAAACTGTTTTTT
TRBJ1-5 TRBV9 NA NA CASSDRTDTQPQHF TGTGCCAGCAGCGATCGGACAGATACTCAGCCCCAGCATTTT
TRBJ2-7 TRBV10-3 NA NA CAIRSPKTSTYEQYF TGTGCCATCAGAAGTCCCAAGACTTCTACCTACGAGCAGTACTTC
TRBJ1-1 TRBV5-6 NA TRBD1 CASSWSDRDTEAFF TGTGCCAGCAGCTGGTCAGACAGGGACACTGAAGCTTTCTTT
TRBJ1-4 TRBV30 NA NA CAWSGDWGVNEKLFF TGTGCCTGGAGTGGGGACTGGGGTGTTAATGAAAAACTGTTTTTT
TRBJ2-6 TRBV11-2 NA NA CASSLEFAGAFSGANVLTF TGTGCCAGCAGCTTAGAGTTTGCGGGGGCCTTCTCTGGGGCCAACGTCCTGACTTTC
TRBJ2-1 TRBV6-1 many NA CASSELAREQFF TGTGCCAGCAGTGAATTAGCACGTGAGCAGTTCTTC
TRBJ2-7 TRBV3-1/TRBV3-2 NA NA CASSPRDCSYEQYF TGTGCCAGCAGCCCAAGGGACTGCTCCTACGAGCAGTACTTC
TRBJ2-3 TRBV30 NA TRBD2 CAWLRRTGTSATDTQYF TGTGCCTGGTTACGTAGAACCGGGACTAGCGCTACAGATACGCAGTATTTT
TRBJ2-3 TRBV27 NA NA CASSQDRRVDTQYF TGTGCCAGCAGTCAGGACAGGAGGGTAGATACGCAGTATTTT
TRBJ1-3 TRBV6-5 few NA CASSYGGLAGGNTIYF TGTGCCAGCAGTTACGGGGGGTTAGCTGGCGGAAACACCATATATTTT
TRBJ2-1 TRBV24-1 NA TRBD2 CATRPGLDRHNEQFF TGTGCCACCAGACCGGGACTAGATCGACACAATGAGCAGTTCTTC
TRBJ2-7 TRBV5-4 once NA CASSLETGPNYEQYF TGTGCCAGCAGTCTTGAGACAGGACCTAACTACGAGCAGTACTTC
TRBJ2-1 TRBV7-2 NA NA CASSPGLPLREQFF TGTGCCAGCAGCCCGGGACTTCCCCTCAGGGAGCAGTTCTTC
TRBJ2-6 TRBV19 NA NA CASSIRHPAGANVLTF TGTGCCAGTAGTATTAGACACCCTGCCGGGGCCAACGTCCTGACTTTC
TRBJ1-4 TRBV29-1 NA TRBD1 CSVGQGIREKLFF TGCAGCGTTGGACAGGGGATTAGGGAAAAACTGTTTTTT
TRBJ2-7 TRBV24-1 few NA CATSDGLEEQYF TGTGCCACCAGTGACGGCTTGGAGGAGCAGTACTTC
TRBJ1-1 TRBV5-5 NA NA CASSLVRGSMNTEAFF TGTGCCAGCAGCTTGGTTCGGGGAAGTATGAACACTGAAGCTTTCTTT